One and the same sample provided the 20 T cell receptor beta chains below, sequenced in a study of T cell responses to AZD1222 COVID-19 vaccine. Clones were sequenced by immunoSEQ multiplex PCR, and TCRdb holds only the in-frame ones, with some missing. The sample holds over 20,000 clones, about nine tenths seen once. The input for sequencing was peripheral blood, taken 28 days after the second AZD1222 dose. These receptor sequences come from an adult who received the AZD1222 COVID-19 vaccine.

The chain couples TRBV7-2 to TRBJ1-2; 10 bases are shared with TRBD1. The CDR3 extends over 15 amino acids. After removal of 5 bases from V and 8 bases from J, the junction contained 11 bases not matched to a gene. From germline, CDR1 is SGHTA and CDR2 FQGNSA. The CDR3 DNA is TGTGCCAGCAGCATCCAAATTGGGACAGGGGAGGGCTACACCTTC. Translated: CASSIQIGTGEGYTF.

This clone was detected a few times. The rearrangement uses TRBV9 and TRBJ1-6; TRBD1 might be the D (5 bases). CDR1 and CDR2 from the germline V gene are SGDLS and YYNGEE. Trimming left V 2 bases short and J 9 bases short, with 15 bases between. The CDR3 consists of 15 residues. The CDR3 bases are TGTGCCAGCAGCGTCTCCCCGGGGGAGGCTTCACCCCTCCACTTT. Translating gives CASSVSPGEASPLHF.

The gene calls are TRBV2 and TRBJ1-2; 7 bases are a match to TRBD1. There are 12 residues in the CDR3. CDR1 and CDR2 from the germline V gene are SNHLY and FYNNEI. V was pared by 5 bases and J by 4 bases, with 1 base of the junction left unmatched. In DNA, the CDR3 is TGTGCCAGCAGTAGGACAGGCTATGGCTACACCTTC. Protein sequence: CASSRTGYGYTF.

This clone was observed a single time. The V gene is TRBV27, the J gene TRBJ2-7; 11 bases align to TRBD1. Looked up from germline, CDR1 is MNHEY and CDR2 is SMNVEV (reference sequence). V dropped 2 bases and J dropped 5; count of bases not matched to a gene: 5. The CDR3 contains 15 residues. CDR3 residues: CASSLAPDRGHEQYF. CDR3 nucleotides: TGTGCCAGCAGTTTAGCCCCGGACAGGGGGCACGAGCAGTACTTC.

This rearrangement joins TRBV5-1 to TRBJ1-5; no definite D call. The germline gives CDR1 SGHRS, CDR2 YFSETQ. Trimming took 0 bases from V and 4 from J, leaving 5 bases between them. This CDR3 spans 13 amino acids. The CDR3 is CASSLAPNQPQHF. CDR3 sequence (DNA): TGCGCCAGCAGCTTGGCCCCGAATCAGCCCCAGCATTTT. Using reference TRBV5-1 and TRBJ1-5 for the parts outside the CDR3, the full variable domain is KAGVTQTPRYLIKTRGQQVTLSCSPISGHRSVSWYQQTPGQGLQFLFEYFSETQRNKGNFPGRFSGRQFSNSRSEMNVSTLELGDSALYLCASSLAPNQPQHFGDGTRLSIL.

J is TRBJ2-1 and V is TRBV7-2; 7 nucleotides align to TRBD2. The CDR3 spans 15 residues. Looked up from germline, CDR1 is SGHTA and CDR2 is FQGNSA. J was trimmed by 0 bases and V by 1 base; bases with no gene match: 0. Written as DNA, the CDR3 is TGTGCCAGCAGCTTAGGGGGGGGCTCCTACAATGAGCAGTTCTTC. Residues: CASSLGGGSYNEQFF.

This clone was counted a few times. The J gene is TRBJ2-1, the V gene TRBV3-1 (or the pseudogene TRBV3-2); TRBD2 might be the D (6 bases). Looked up from germline, CDR1 is LGHDT and CDR2 is YNNKEL (reference sequence). The CDR3 runs 16 residues. V was clipped by 1 base and J by 7 bases, with 17 bases between them. The CDR3 coding sequence is TGTGCCAGCAGCCAAGGAGGGTACCTTGGGGGGAATGAGCAGTTCTTC. Residues: CASSQGGYLGGNEQFF.

This chain connects TRBV28 to TRBJ1-2; 9 nucleotides match TRBD1. V dropped 7 bases and J dropped 7; count of bases not matched to a gene: 10. There are 14 residues in the CDR3. Germline V gene data show CDR1 as MDHEN and CDR2 as SYDVKM. The CDR3 sequence: CASNSGQGGFGYTF. Here the CDR3 DNA reads TGTGCCAGCAATTCGGGACAGGGAGGCTTTGGCTACACCTTC.

This clone was observed a few times. The chain combines TRBV18 with TRBJ2-2; D not resolved. V was cut by 6 bases and J by 3 bases, with 20 bases left in between. Germline assignment: CDR1 KGHSH and CDR2 LQKENI. The CDR3 is 17 amino acids. CDR3 bases: TGTGCCAGCTCTCTTGGTGTGGCCGGACGGCACACCGGGGAGCTGTTTTTT. Protein sequence: CASSLGVAGRHTGELFF.

This clone was recorded once. The chain recombines TRBV6-5 with TRBJ2-7; the D gene is possibly TRBD1 (7 bases). The V end was cut by 7 bases, the J end by 6 bases, with 13 bases between. The CDR3 runs 12 residues. CDR1 is MNHEY and CDR2 is SVGAGI in the germline V gene. CDR3 coding DNA: TGTGCCAGCACCCAGGGGGGAACCGAGCAGTACTTC. Residues: CASTQGGTEQYF.

The chain uses TRBV4-3 and TRBJ1-4; D is perhaps TRBD1 (6 bases). In germline, CDR1 is LGHNA, CDR2 YSLEER. The CDR3 is 16 residues long. Trimming shortened V by 0 bases and J by 5 bases, and 13 bases separated the two germline ends. CDR3 nucleotides: TGCGCCAGCAGCCAAGAAACTGGCAGGGGCAATGAAAAACTGTTTTTT. Translated: CASSQETGRGNEKLFF.

The J gene is TRBJ2-1, the V gene TRBV15, with D tentatively TRBD1 (6 bases). CDR3 length: 16 residues. Germline V lookup: CDR1 LNHNV, CDR2 YYDKDF (reference sequence). V lost 0 bases, J lost 9 bases, and 18 bases lay in between. The CDR3 sequence: CATSRDRDNPRIEQFF. Written as DNA, the CDR3 is TGTGCCACCAGCAGAGATCGGGACAACCCCAGGATTGAGCAGTTCTTC.

The chain recombines TRBV4-3 with TRBJ2-2; 8 nucleotides align to TRBD2. The CDR3 spans 16 residues. CDR1 is LGHNA, CDR2 YSLEER, per germline. The trim removed 0 bases at V and 6 bases at J, leaving 6 bases unmatched. The CDR3 DNA sequence: TGCGCCAGCAGCCAAGATTTGGGACTAGGGTCCGGGGAGCTGTTTTTT. This translates into CASSQDLGLGSGELFF.

The genes are TRBV6-2 or TRBV6-3 and TRBJ1-2; 9 bases are a match to TRBD1. CDR1 MNHEY and CDR2 SVGEGT come from the germline V gene. V lost 2 bases and J lost 4; bases outside the gene matches: 5. This CDR3 has 15 amino acids. The CDR3 is CASSYLDRGSYGYTF. The CDR3 coding sequence is TGTGCCAGCAGTTACCTGGACAGGGGCAGCTATGGCTACACCTTC.

The V gene is TRBV2, the J gene TRBJ1-4; D possibly corresponds to TRBD1 (5 bases). V lost 7 bases and J 8 bases, leaving 14 bases between the germline ends. The CDR3 runs 13 residues. CDR1 is SNHLY and CDR2 is FYNNEI in the germline V gene. The CDR3, as DNA: TGTGCCAGCACCGGGGCAGGGAGAGAAAAACTGTTTTTT. Its protein is CASTGAGREKLFF. The full variable domain, its missing parts supplied by reference TRBV2 and TRBJ1-4, is EPEVTQTPSHQVTQMGQEVILRCVPISNHLYFYWYRQILGQKVEFLVSFYNNEISEKSEIFDDQFSVERPDGSNFTLKIRSTKLEDSAMYFCASTGAGREKLFFGSGTQLSVL.

The rearrangement joins TRBV11-2 to TRBJ2-3; D is undetermined. The CDR3 contains 15 residues. Germline CDR1 reads SGHAT; CDR2 reads FQNNGV. Trimming cost V 0 bases and J 2 bases, with 9 bases left between them. In nucleotides, the CDR3 is TGTGCCAGCAGCTTAGAACCAGCGCCCACAGATACGCAGTATTTT. This translates into CASSLEPAPTDTQYF.

The V and J genes are TRBV2 and TRBJ2-7; no clear D gene. In germline, CDR1 is SNHLY, CDR2 FYNNEI. Trimming pared 2 bases from V and 3 bases from J, leaving 5 bases between. The CDR3 runs 12 residues. The CDR3 bases are TGTGCCAGCAGTGAAACCAGCTACGAGCAGTACTTC. Its protein product is CASSETSYEQYF.

The rearrangement links TRBV5-1 to TRBJ2-2; the match to TRBD2 covers 8 bases. V trimming: 7 bases; J trimming: 5 bases; junction bases outside the gene matches: 7. The CDR3 contains 14 residues. Per germline, CDR1 SGHRS and CDR2 YFSETQ. The CDR3 sequence: CASGSIAGTGELFF. The CDR3 DNA is TGCGCCAGCGGCAGTATAGCGGGGACCGGGGAGCTGTTTTTT.

The chain recombines TRBV27 with TRBJ2-7; 8 bases fit TRBD2. Losses at the gene ends were 6 bases for V and 3 bases for J; bases not matched to a gene: 1. The CDR3 has 12 amino acids. Germline V gene data show CDR1 as MNHEY and CDR2 as SMNVEV (reference sequence). The CDR3 DNA reads TGTGCCAGCAGCCGGGGGGGCTACGAGCAGTACTTC. It codes for CASSRGGYEQYF.

The genes are TRBV7-8 and TRBJ2-7; TRBD1 is a possible D gene (6 bases). From germline, CDR1 is SGHVS and CDR2 FQNEAQ. Trimming removed 2 bases from V and 0 bases from J, with 17 bases in between. The CDR3 contains 17 residues. CDR3 nucleotides: TGTGCCAGCAGCTTAAGCGTCGACAGGATCCTCTCCTACGAGCAGTACTTC. It yields the protein CASSLSVDRILSYEQYF.